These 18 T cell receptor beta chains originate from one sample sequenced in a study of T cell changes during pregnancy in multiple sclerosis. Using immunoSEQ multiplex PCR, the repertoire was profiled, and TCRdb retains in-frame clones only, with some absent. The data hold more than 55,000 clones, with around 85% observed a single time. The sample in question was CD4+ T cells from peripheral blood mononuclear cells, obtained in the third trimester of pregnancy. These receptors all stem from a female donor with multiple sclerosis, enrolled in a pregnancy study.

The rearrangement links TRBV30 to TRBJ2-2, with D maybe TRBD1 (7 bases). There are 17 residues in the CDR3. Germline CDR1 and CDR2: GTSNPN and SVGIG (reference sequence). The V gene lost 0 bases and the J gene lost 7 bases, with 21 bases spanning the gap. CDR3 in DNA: TGTGCCTGGAGTGTACTCCGTTTGACCAGGGGGGACGGGGAGCTGTTTTTT. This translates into CAWSVLRLTRGDGELFF.

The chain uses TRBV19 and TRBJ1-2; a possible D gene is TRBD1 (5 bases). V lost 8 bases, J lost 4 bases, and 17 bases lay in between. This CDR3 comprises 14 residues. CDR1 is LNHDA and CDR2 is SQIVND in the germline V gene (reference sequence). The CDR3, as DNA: TGTGCCAGTTTTGACCAGGGATCTGTCTATGGCTACACCTTC. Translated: CASFDQGSVYGYTF.

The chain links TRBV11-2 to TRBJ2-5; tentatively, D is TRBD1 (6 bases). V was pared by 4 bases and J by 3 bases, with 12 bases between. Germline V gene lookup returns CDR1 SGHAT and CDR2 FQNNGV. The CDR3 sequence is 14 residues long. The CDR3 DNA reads TGTGCCAGCAGCTCCTCCAGGGGTGAAGAGACCCAGTACTTC. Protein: CASSSSRGEETQYF.

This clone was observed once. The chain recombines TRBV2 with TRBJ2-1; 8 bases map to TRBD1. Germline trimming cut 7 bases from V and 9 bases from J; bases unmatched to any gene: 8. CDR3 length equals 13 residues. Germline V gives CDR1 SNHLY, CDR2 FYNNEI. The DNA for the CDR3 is TGTGCCAGCACAATGACAGGGGAGGTTGAGCAGTTCTTC. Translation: CASTMTGEVEQFF.

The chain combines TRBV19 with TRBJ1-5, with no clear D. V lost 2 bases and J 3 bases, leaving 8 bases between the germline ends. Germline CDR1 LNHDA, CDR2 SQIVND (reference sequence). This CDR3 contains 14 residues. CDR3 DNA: TGTGCCAGTAGTATAACTGGTTCCAATCAGCCCCAGCATTTT. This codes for CASSITGSNQPQHF.

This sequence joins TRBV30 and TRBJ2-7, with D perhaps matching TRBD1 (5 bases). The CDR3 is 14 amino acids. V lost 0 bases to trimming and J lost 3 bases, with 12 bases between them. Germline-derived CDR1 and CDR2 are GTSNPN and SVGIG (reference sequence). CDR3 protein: CAWSVEQVVYEQYF. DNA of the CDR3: TGTGCCTGGAGTGTAGAACAGGTCGTCTACGAGCAGTACTTC.

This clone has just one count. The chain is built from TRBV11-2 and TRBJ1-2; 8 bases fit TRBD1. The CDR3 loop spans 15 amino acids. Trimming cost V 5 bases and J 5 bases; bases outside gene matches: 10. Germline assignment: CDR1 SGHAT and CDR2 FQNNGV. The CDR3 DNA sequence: TGTGCCAGCAGCCTCACTGAGACAGGGGAGTATGGCTACACCTTC. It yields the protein CASSLTETGEYGYTF.

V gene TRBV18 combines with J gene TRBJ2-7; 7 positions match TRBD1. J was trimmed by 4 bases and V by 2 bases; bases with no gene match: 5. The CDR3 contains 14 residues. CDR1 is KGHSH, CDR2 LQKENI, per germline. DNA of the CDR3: TGTGCCAGCTCACCAGGGCCAGGGGGTTACGAGCAGTACTTC. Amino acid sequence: CASSPGPGGYEQYF.

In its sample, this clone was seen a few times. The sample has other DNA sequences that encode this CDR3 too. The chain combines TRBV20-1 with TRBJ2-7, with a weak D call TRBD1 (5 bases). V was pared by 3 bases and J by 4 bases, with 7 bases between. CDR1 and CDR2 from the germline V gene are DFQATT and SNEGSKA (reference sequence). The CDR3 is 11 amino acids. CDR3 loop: CSASQGYEQYF. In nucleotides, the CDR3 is TGCAGTGCTAGTCAGGGATACGAGCAGTACTTC.

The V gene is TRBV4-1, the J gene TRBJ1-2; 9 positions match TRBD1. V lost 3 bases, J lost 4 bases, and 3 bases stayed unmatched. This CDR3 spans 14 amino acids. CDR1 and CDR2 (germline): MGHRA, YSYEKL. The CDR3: CASSQDRGVYGYTF. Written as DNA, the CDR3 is TGCGCCAGCAGCCAGGACAGGGGTGTCTATGGCTACACCTTC.

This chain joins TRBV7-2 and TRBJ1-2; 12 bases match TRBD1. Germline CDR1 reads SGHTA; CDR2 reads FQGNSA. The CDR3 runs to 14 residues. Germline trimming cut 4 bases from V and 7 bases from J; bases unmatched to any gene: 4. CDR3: CASSWGQGALGYTF. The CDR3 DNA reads TGTGCCAGCAGCTGGGGACAGGGGGCGCTTGGCTACACCTTC.

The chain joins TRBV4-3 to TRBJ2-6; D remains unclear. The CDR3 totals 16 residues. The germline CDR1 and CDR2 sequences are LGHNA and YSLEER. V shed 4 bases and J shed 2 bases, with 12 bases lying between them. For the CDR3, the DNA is TGCGCCAGCAGCCCGAACGGTGAGGCTGGGGCCAACGTCCTGACTTTC. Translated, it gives CASSPNGEAGANVLTF.

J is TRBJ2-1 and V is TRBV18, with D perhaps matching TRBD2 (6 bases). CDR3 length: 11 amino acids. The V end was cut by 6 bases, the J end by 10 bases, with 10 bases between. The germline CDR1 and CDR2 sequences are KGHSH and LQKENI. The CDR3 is CASSLGGEQFF. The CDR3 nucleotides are TGTGCCAGCTCTCTCGGGGGAGAGCAGTTCTTC.

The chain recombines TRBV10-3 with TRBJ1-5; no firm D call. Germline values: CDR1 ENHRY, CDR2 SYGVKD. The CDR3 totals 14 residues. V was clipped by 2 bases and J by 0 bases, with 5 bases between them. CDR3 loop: CAISEGVSNQPQHF. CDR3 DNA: TGTGCCATCAGTGAGGGAGTTAGCAATCAGCCCCAGCATTTT.

The CDR3: CASSLGGGGTGEKLFF. CDR3 DNA sequence: TGTGCCAGCAGCTTGGGGGGCGGGGGCACTGGTGAAAAACTGTTTTTT. The chain employs TRBV5-4 and TRBJ1-4, with a weak D call TRBD1 (6 bases). The CDR3 extends over 16 amino acids. Per the germline V gene, CDR1 is SGHNT and CDR2 is YYREEE (reference sequence). V was pared by 0 bases and J by 7 bases, with 16 bases between. The complete variable domain, with remaining parts taken from reference TRBV5-4 and TRBJ1-4, reads ETGVTQSPTHLIKTRGQQVTLRCSSQSGHNTVSWYQQALGQGPQFIFQYYREEENGRGNFPPRFSGLQFPNYSSELNVNALELDDSALYLCASSLGGGGTGEKLFFGSGTQLSVL.

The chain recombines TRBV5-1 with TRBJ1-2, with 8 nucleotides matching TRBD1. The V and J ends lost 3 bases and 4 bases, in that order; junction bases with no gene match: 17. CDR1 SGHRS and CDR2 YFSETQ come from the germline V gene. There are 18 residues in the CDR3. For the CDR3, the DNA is TGCGCCAGCAGCTCGGGCCAATATATCGGACAGGGTCTCTATGGCTACACCTTC. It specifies CASSSGQYIGQGLYGYTF.

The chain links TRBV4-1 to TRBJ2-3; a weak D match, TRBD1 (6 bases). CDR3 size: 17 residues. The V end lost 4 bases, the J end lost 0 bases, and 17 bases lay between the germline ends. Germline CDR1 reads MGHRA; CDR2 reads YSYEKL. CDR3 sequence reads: CASSPLRQALSTDTQYF. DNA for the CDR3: TGCGCCAGCAGCCCATTGAGACAGGCACTGAGCACAGATACGCAGTATTTT.

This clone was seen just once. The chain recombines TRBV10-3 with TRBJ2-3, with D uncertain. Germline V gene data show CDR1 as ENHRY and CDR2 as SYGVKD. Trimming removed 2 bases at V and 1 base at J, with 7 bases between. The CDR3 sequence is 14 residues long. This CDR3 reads CAISEATGTDTQYF. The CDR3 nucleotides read TGTGCCATCAGTGAGGCAACAGGCACAGATACGCAGTATTTT.